Sequencing of this T cell receptor beta chain was carried out in a study of early T cells in non-severe SARS-CoV-2 infection. Overall study: The sequenced material was bulk RNA from unsorted whole blood, and its chains were unpaired. Study-wide results and limits: Matching against VDJdb likely underestimated virus-specific expansions, favoring anti-spike CD8.

For this clonotype: Its target is unknown.

Trimming removed 5 bases at V and 2 bases at J, with 13 bases between. The germline gives CDR1 SGHTA, CDR2 FQGTGA. CDR3 length: 15 amino acids. Individual cDNA molecules received unique molecular identifiers. TCRdb re-analysed the 5' RACE reads in MiXCR, keeping a single row per CDR3 protein. The sample has tens of thousands of distinct CDR3 sequences, 15% seen once. The origin of this receptor is an adult who was a healthcare worker with PCR-confirmed SARS-CoV-2 infection or an uninfected control (not recorded which). The genes are TRBV7-3 and TRBJ2-1; weak D call: TRBD2 (5 bases). Sequencing was performed on whole blood. The CDR3 region is CASSPRVQAYNEQFF. The CDR3 nucleotides are TGTGCCAGCAGCCCGAGGGTACAAGCCTACAATGAGCAGTTCTTC.